This passage covers 2 T cell receptor beta chains from one sample sequenced in a study of blood T cell repertoires in COVID-19. Measured with immunoSEQ multiplex PCR; TCRdb has only the in-frame clones, and not every one. The repertoire consists of more than 300,000 clones, with approximately 91% occurring once and the leading ten covering roughly 0.86%. Sequences were obtained from PBMCs or T cells enriched from blood (not recorded which). The source of these receptors is a woman in her 40s who had been exposed to COVID-19.

This sequence joins TRBV7-2 and TRBJ2-5; tentative D call: TRBD2 (5 bases). CDR1 is SGHTA, CDR2 FQGNSA, per germline. Between the trimmed V and J ends, which lost 5 bases and 2 bases, there was a span of 12 bases. The CDR3 has 14 residues. The CDR3 nucleotides read TGTGCCAGCAGCCTTATGCCGGGACAAGAGACCCAGTACTTC. This encodes CASSLMPGQETQYF.

This rearrangement joins TRBV7-6 to TRBJ2-2; possibly TRBD2 for D (7 bases). V gave up 2 bases and J gave up 8 bases, with 12 bases separating them. Germline CDR1 and CDR2: SGHVS and FNYEAQ. This CDR3 has 14 residues. As DNA, the CDR3 is TGTGCCAGCAGCTTAATGCGGGGGCAGGGGGAGCTGTTTTTT. Translation: CASSLMRGQGELFF.